This record looks at one T cell receptor beta chain sequence and its context. The data originate from a study of shared clonotypes between healthy human individuals. J gave up 3 bases and V 6 bases, and 18 bases lay outside the gene matches. The germline V gene has CDR1 SEHNR and CDR2 FQNEAQ (reference sequence). This CDR3 region has 18 residues. Using immunoSEQ multiplex PCR, the repertoire was profiled, and TCRdb retains in-frame clones only, with some absent. The table includes over a million clones, 98% to 99% detected once. The sequence was collected from a man aged 25-45 years in good health. Sample: naive CD4+ T cells sorted from blood. Subset: CD45RA+ positively selected. The V and J genes are TRBV7-9 and TRBJ1-1; 8 positions agree with TRBD1. The CDR3 spells CASRKRGSRTGLDTEAFF. Written as DNA, the CDR3 is TGTGCCAGCAGAAAAAGGGGCTCCCGGACAGGGTTGGACACTGAAGCTTTCTTT.